The 30 T cell receptor beta chains listed next were all sequenced from one sample in a study of T cells and Merkel cell carcinoma outcomes (dated by TCRdb to about 2020). Receptor libraries were prepared by the immunoSEQ multiplex PCR assay. In its TCRdb copy, this immuneACCESS table keeps in-frame sequences only and misses some clones. Where compared with another copy, unresolved V genes explain less than half of these, and the others have no known cause. In this sample the table shows 15,000 to 16,000 clones, roughly 76% of which occur a single time. The top ten clonotypes cover 9% of the sample. Sequencing was done on a sample of tumor tissue from Merkel cell carcinoma. These receptors originate from a human donor with Merkel cell carcinoma.

This chain connects TRBV4-1 to TRBJ1-6; tentative D call: TRBD1 (6 bases). Trimming stripped 0 bases from V and 8 bases from J, with 14 bases between. The CDR3 sequence is 16 residues long. Per germline, CDR1 MGHRA and CDR2 YSYEKL. CDR3 sequence: CASSQDETGWDSPLHF. The CDR3 DNA follows: TGCGCCAGCAGCCAAGACGAAACAGGGTGGGATTCACCCCTCCACTTT.

The chain is built from TRBV7-3 and TRBJ2-2; 11 nucleotides line up with TRBD2. Per the germline V gene, CDR1 is SGHTA and CDR2 is FQGTGA. The CDR3 has 14 residues. After removal of 5 bases from V and 7 bases from J, the junction contained 3 bases not matched to a gene. The CDR3 is CASSVGLAGGELFF. The DNA of the CDR3 is TGTGCCAGCAGCGTAGGACTAGCGGGCGGGGAGCTGTTTTTT.

The chain recombines TRBV6-1 with TRBJ2-1; 14 nucleotides line up with TRBD2. Germline CDR1 is MNHNS and CDR2 is SASEGT. Trimming at V came to 11 bases and at J to 7 bases, leaving 4 bases not matched to a gene. The CDR3 consists of 13 residues. The CDR3 reads CAARLAGGNEQFF. The CDR3 region has the DNA TGTGCCGCCCGACTAGCGGGGGGGAATGAGCAGTTCTTC.

The chain carries TRBV5-1 and TRBJ2-1; maybe TRBD1 (6 bases). CDR3 length: 12 residues. Germline loops: CDR1 SGHRS, CDR2 YFSETQ. V was trimmed by 4 bases and J by 8 bases, leaving 10 bases between them. The CDR3 sequence is CASSTGHYEQFF. The CDR3 DNA follows: TGCGCCAGCAGCACGGGACACTATGAGCAGTTCTTC.

This clone was picked up a small number of times. The chain has TRBV30 and TRBJ2-7; 8 nucleotides line up with TRBD2. The CDR3 contains 13 residues. Germline CDR1 is GTSNPN and CDR2 is SVGIG (reference sequence). V was pared by 2 bases and J by 7 bases, with 7 bases of the junction left unmatched. The CDR3 loop is CAWSPGGGEEQYF. The CDR3 DNA sequence: TGTGCCTGGAGTCCCGGGGGGGGTGAGGAGCAGTACTTC.

The chain combines TRBV14 with TRBJ2-7; D uncertain. The V and J ends lost 3 bases and 0 bases respectively, with 6 bases between them. CDR1 is SGHDN, CDR2 FVKESK, per germline. The CDR3 has 13 residues. The CDR3 sequence: CASSHLSSYEQYF. CDR3 in DNA: TGTGCCAGCAGCCACTTGTCCTCCTACGAGCAGTACTTC.

The chain is built from TRBV29-1 and TRBJ2-1; D is uncertain. The ends were cut back, 8 bases at V and 4 bases at J, with 12 bases in the middle. The CDR3 has 12 residues. Germline V gene lookup returns CDR1 SQVTM and CDR2 ANQGSEA. The chain's CDR3 is CSTDNYYNEQFF. DNA of the CDR3: TGCAGCACTGACAACTATTACAATGAGCAGTTCTTC.

This rearrangement joins TRBV2 to TRBJ1-1; D is possibly TRBD1 (5 bases). The V gene lost 5 bases and the J gene lost 0 bases, with 10 bases spanning the gap. The CDR3 runs 14 residues. CDR1 is SNHLY and CDR2 is FYNNEI in the germline V gene. DNA of the CDR3: TGTGCCAGCAGTCTCGGGACGCTGAACACTGAAGCTTTCTTT. Its protein is CASSLGTLNTEAFF. Supplemented by reference TRBV2 and TRBJ1-1, the full variable domain reads EPEVTQTPSHQVTQMGQEVILRCVPISNHLYFYWYRQILGQKVEFLVSFYNNEISEKSEIFDDQFSVERPDGSNFTLKIRSTKLEDSAMYFCASSLGTLNTEAFFGQGTRLTVV.

The chain joins TRBV5-1 to TRBJ1-4; D is possibly TRBD1 (6 bases). Germline assignment: CDR1 SGHRS and CDR2 YFSETQ. Trimming removed 4 bases from V and 2 bases from J, with 9 bases in between. CDR3 size: 14 residues. CDR3 in amino acids: CASSATGTNEKLFF. The CDR3, as DNA: TGCGCCAGCAGCGCTACAGGGACTAATGAAAAACTGTTTTTT.

The chain couples TRBV28 to TRBJ2-5; D is tentatively TRBD1 or TRBD2 (5 bases each). Germline lookup yields CDR1 MDHEN and CDR2 SYDVKM. The CDR3 sequence is 14 residues long. V lost 6 bases, J lost 5 bases, and 16 bases lay in between. The CDR3 loop reads CASSPLSGAETQYF. DNA for the CDR3: TGTGCCAGCAGCCCACTTTCCGGGGCGGAGACCCAGTACTTC.

The chain combines TRBV6-1 with TRBJ2-1; D remains ambiguous. V was cut by 5 bases and J by 8 bases, with 13 bases left in between. In germline, CDR1 is MNHNS, CDR2 SASEGT. The CDR3 is 13 residues long. The CDR3 DNA sequence: TGTGCCAGCAGTAAAACCGACGTTCATGAGCAGTTCTTC. It yields the protein CASSKTDVHEQFF.

The chain carries TRBV27 and TRBJ2-2; D is perhaps TRBD2 (6 bases). Germline V gene sequence: CDR1 MNHEY, CDR2 SMNVEV (reference sequence). V lost 1 base, J lost 6 bases, and 12 bases lay in between. This CDR3 is built from 15 residues. The CDR3 here is CASSLYGGKAGELFF. The CDR3 bases are TGTGCCAGCAGTTTATACGGGGGAAAGGCCGGGGAGCTGTTTTTT.

The rearrangement links TRBV18 to TRBJ2-7, with 8 positions matching TRBD2. The V segment lost 2 bases and the J segment 2 bases; nucleotides outside the gene matches: 5. The CDR3 extends over 15 amino acids. The germline V gene encodes CDR1 KGHSH and CDR2 LQKENI. CDR3 sequence: CASSPKAGGTYEQYF. The CDR3 DNA reads TGTGCCAGCTCACCAAAGGCGGGAGGAACCTACGAGCAGTACTTC.

By share, this clone counts as medium-sized. The rearrangement joins TRBV2 to TRBJ2-1; 9 nucleotides line up with TRBD2. Germline V gene sequence: CDR1 SNHLY, CDR2 FYNNEI. The CDR3 contains 15 residues. With V trimmed by 8 bases and J by 3 bases, 8 bases remained unmatched. The CDR3 nucleotides read TGTGCCAGCGGGCGGGGGGGGTCCGACTACAATGAGCAGTTCTTC. It encodes CASGRGGSDYNEQFF.

J is TRBJ1-6 and V is TRBV9; D gene ambiguous. The germline V gene has CDR1 SGDLS and CDR2 YYNGEE. Trimming left V 4 bases short and J 9 bases short, with 14 bases between. CDR3 length: 14 residues. DNA for the CDR3: TGTGCCAGCAGCATAAAGGACGGAGCTTCACCCCTCCACTTT. Its protein product is CASSIKDGASPLHF.

This sequence joins TRBV2 and TRBJ1-5, with D possibly being TRBD1 (5 bases). Germline V lookup: CDR1 SNHLY, CDR2 FYNNEI. V dropped 9 bases and J dropped 5 bases, with 14 bases sitting between them. The CDR3 has 13 residues. The CDR3 spells CASWGVGDQPQHF. Here the CDR3 DNA reads TGTGCCAGTTGGGGGGTGGGGGATCAGCCCCAGCATTTT.

The J gene is TRBJ2-3, the V gene TRBV18; D ambiguous. Trimming took 0 bases from V and 2 from J, leaving 6 bases between them. Germline assignment: CDR1 KGHSH and CDR2 LQKENI. The CDR3 consists of 14 residues. CDR3 DNA: TGTGCCAGCTCACCACCGGCGGTCACAGATACGCAGTATTTT. Protein sequence: CASSPPAVTDTQYF.

J is TRBJ2-1 and V is TRBV6-1, with 7 nucleotides matching TRBD1. Germline V gives CDR1 MNHNS, CDR2 SASEGT. V lost 6 bases, J lost 5 bases, and 10 bases stayed unmatched. CDR3 length: 15 residues. Written as DNA, the CDR3 is TGTGCCAGCAGGCAAAGGGGGCTTAGGGACAATGAGCAGTTCTTC. This sequence encodes CASRQRGLRDNEQFF.

The chain's CDR3 is CASSPYFSRGGEKLFF. The CDR3 bases are TGTGCCAGCAGCCCCTATTTTTCCAGAGGGGGTGAAAAACTGTTTTTT. V usage is TRBV5-6 and J usage is TRBJ1-4; D possibly corresponds to TRBD1 (6 bases). V was pared by 4 bases and J by 7 bases, with 20 bases between. CDR3 length equals 16 residues. Germline loops: CDR1 SGHDT, CDR2 YYEEEE.

The gene calls are TRBV6-1 and TRBJ2-7; D uncertain. The CDR3 is 15 residues long. Trimming left V 0 bases short and J 0 bases short, with 9 bases between. Germline V gene lookup returns CDR1 MNHNS and CDR2 SASEGT. CDR3 nucleotides: TGTGCCAGCAGTGAAGCTGACGGCTACTCCTACGAGCAGTACTTC. The encoded protein is CASSEADGYSYEQYF.

The chain joins TRBV10-3 to TRBJ1-1; D is unclear. The V end lost 3 bases, the J end lost 4 bases, and 18 bases lay between the germline ends. This CDR3 has 16 residues. Germline values: CDR1 ENHRY, CDR2 SYGVKD. CDR3 in amino acids: CAISDANPMIGTEAFF. CDR3 bases: TGTGCCATCAGTGACGCAAACCCCATGATCGGCACTGAAGCTTTCTTT.

The rearrangement links TRBV5-4 to TRBJ1-2; no clear D gene. Per germline, CDR1 SGHNT and CDR2 YYREEE (reference sequence). The CDR3 sequence is 14 residues long. V was pared by 4 bases and J by 0 bases, with 10 bases between. The CDR3 DNA follows: TGTGCCAGCAGCACGATGGGCCCTAACTATGGCTACACCTTC. It yields the protein CASSTMGPNYGYTF.

This sequence joins TRBV6-1 and TRBJ1-1; D possibly corresponds to TRBD1 (5 bases). From germline, CDR1 is MNHNS and CDR2 SASEGT. The CDR3 totals 14 residues. V was cut by 4 bases and J by 5 bases, with 14 bases left in between. The CDR3 nucleotides are TGTGCCAGCAGTGGTTGGGCGGGGACGACTGAAGCTTTCTTT. This sequence encodes CASSGWAGTTEAFF.

This sequence joins TRBV28 and TRBJ1-1; TRBD1 matches 7 bases. Germline V lookup: CDR1 MDHEN, CDR2 SYDVKM. This CDR3 is built from 14 residues. V lost 2 bases to trimming and J lost 3 bases; unmatched junction nucleotides: 3. The CDR3 nucleotides read TGTGCCAGCAGTTTACAGGGGGGATACACTGAAGCTTTCTTT. Its translation is CASSLQGGYTEAFF.

CDR3 in amino acids: CASSPRNQGQDTGELFF. The CDR3 coding sequence is TGTGCCAGCTCACCACGTAATCAGGGTCAGGACACCGGGGAGCTGTTTTTT. V is TRBV18 and J is TRBJ2-2, with D possibly matching TRBD1 (5 bases). The length of the CDR3 is 17 residues. Germline loops: CDR1 KGHSH, CDR2 LQKENI. The V end was cut by 1 base, the J end by 3 bases, with 15 bases between.

The chain uses TRBV5-4 and TRBJ2-3, with TRBD1 identical over 7 bases. This CDR3 region has 13 residues. Germline CDR1 SGHNT, CDR2 YYREEE (reference sequence). Trimming took 2 bases from V and 6 from J; bases not matched to a gene: 3. The CDR3 DNA sequence: TGTGCCAGCAGCTTTGGACAGGTTGATACGCAGTATTTT. It translates to CASSFGQVDTQYF. The full variable domain, completed using reference TRBV5-4 and TRBJ2-3, is ETGVTQSPTHLIKTRGQQVTLRCSSQSGHNTVSWYQQALGQGPQFIFQYYREEENGRGNFPPRFSGLQFPNYSSELNVNALELDDSALYLCASSFGQVDTQYFGPGTRLTVL.

This clone is labeled as medium-sized. V and J are TRBV19 and TRBJ1-6; TRBD1 might be the D (5 bases). Trimming stripped 6 bases from V and 9 bases from J, with 15 bases between. Germline lookup yields CDR1 LNHDA and CDR2 SQIVND (reference sequence). The CDR3 is 14 amino acids. CDR3 bases: TGTGCCAGTAGCCCACCAGGGTTTGGTTCACCCCTCCACTTT. Its protein is CASSPPGFGSPLHF.

As to this clone: The sample has other DNA sequences that encode this CDR3 too. The V and J genes are TRBV9 and TRBJ1-3; a possible D gene is TRBD1 (5 bases). Trimming removed 0 bases from V and 4 bases from J, with 5 bases in between. The germline gives CDR1 SGDLS, CDR2 YYNGEE. This CDR3 region has 13 residues. In DNA form, the CDR3 reads TGTGCCAGCAGCGTAGAGGGGGGAAACACCATATATTTT. Its translation is CASSVEGGNTIYF.

The V gene is TRBV12-5, the J gene TRBJ2-3, with 10 bases lining up with TRBD1. Germline V CDR1 and CDR2: LGHNT, FRNRAP. Losses at the gene ends were 6 bases for V and 2 bases for J; bases not matched to a gene: 5. The CDR3 length is 15 residues. The CDR3 nucleotides read TGTGCTAGTGGCCAAGGGACAGGGGTCACAGATACGCAGTATTTT. Encoded protein: CASGQGTGVTDTQYF.

The chain combines TRBV4-1 with TRBJ1-2; D ambiguous. CDR1 and CDR2 (germline): MGHRA, YSYEKL. This CDR3 comprises 14 residues. Trimming removed 1 base at V and 4 bases at J, with 10 bases between. The CDR3 bases are TGCGCCAGCAGCCAAGCTAAGGAGAGCTATGGCTACACCTTC. Amino acids: CASSQAKESYGYTF.